This T cell receptor beta chain was identified in a study of T cell responses to AZD1222 COVID-19 vaccine. Overall study results and limits: There were mostly white British donors and more females than males, and clonal diversity was possibly underestimated. Vaccine-related CD4 TCRs covered spike, predominating at 160-218 and 743-854. Samples come after the peak T cell response, not at day 14. Reports indicate that nearly half of spike-specific TCRs are directed at unmutated variant regions.

The protocol was immunoSEQ multiplex PCR, while the TCRdb copy is restricted to in-frame clones and leaves out a portion. The sample yields around 140,000 clones, about 90% seen once. Note on this clone: Its target is unknown.

V dropped 0 bases and J dropped 5 bases, with 9 bases sitting between them. In germline, CDR1 is SNHLY, CDR2 FYNNEI. The CDR3 is made up of 14 amino acids. This specimen was peripheral blood, taken 28 days after the second AZD1222 dose. The rearrangement uses TRBV2 and TRBJ2-3; D ambiguous. The source is an adult who received the AZD1222 COVID-19 vaccine. The chain's CDR3 is CASSEALSGDTQYF. CDR3 DNA sequence: TGTGCCAGCAGTGAAGCGCTTAGTGGAGATACGCAGTATTTT. The full variable domain, its missing parts supplied by reference TRBV2 and TRBJ2-3, is EPEVTQTPSHQVTQMGQEVILRCVPISNHLYFYWYRQILGQKVEFLVSFYNNEISEKSEIFDDQFSVERPDGSNFTLKIRSTKLEDSAMYFCASSEALSGDTQYFGPGTRLTVL.